A single sample gave rise to the 17 T cell receptor beta chains below, sequenced in a study of blood T cell repertoires in COVID-19. Measured with immunoSEQ multiplex PCR; TCRdb has only the in-frame clones, and not every one. The sample includes around 440,000 clones, roughly 88% of them seen just once. The material sequenced was peripheral blood. These receptors all stem from a woman between 50 and 59 years old with COVID-19, enrolled during active disease.

This chain uses TRBV10-3 with TRBJ2-3; D is possibly TRBD2 (6 bases). With 8 bases removed from V and 4 bases from J, the gap between germline ends came to 16 bases. Germline values: CDR1 ENHRY, CDR2 SYGVKD. This CDR3 spans 14 amino acids. The CDR3 nucleotides are TGTGCCATCCGACTAGAGAAGGATTCAGATACGCAGTATTTT. Its translation: CAIRLEKDSDTQYF.

The rearrangement uses TRBV28 and TRBJ1-3; D is perhaps TRBD1 (5 bases). Trimming shortened V by 8 bases and J by 4 bases, and 12 bases separated the two germline ends. The CDR3 loop spans 13 amino acids. In germline, CDR1 is MDHEN, CDR2 SYDVKM. This chain's CDR3 is CASGSGSGNTIYF. The CDR3 DNA is TGTGCCAGCGGCTCAGGGTCGGGAAACACCATATATTTT.

The chain couples TRBV9 to TRBJ2-3; D may be TRBD2 (6 bases). The length of the CDR3 is 16 residues. Germline-derived CDR1 and CDR2 are SGDLS and YYNGEE. V was clipped by 0 bases and J by 5 bases, with 16 bases between them. The CDR3 DNA follows: TGTGCCAGCAGCGTAGGTGTAGCGGAGGCGAGAGATACGCAGTATTTT. Protein sequence: CASSVGVAEARDTQYF.

The chain combines TRBV3-1 (or the pseudogene TRBV3-2) with TRBJ1-1; D not certain. The germline CDR1 and CDR2 sequences are LGHDT and YNNKEL (reference sequence). The CDR3 length is 14 residues. The V end lost 4 bases, the J end lost 0 bases, and 9 bases lay between the germline ends. CDR3 sequence reads: CASSLATMNTEAFF. The DNA for the CDR3 is TGTGCCAGCAGCCTGGCGACTATGAACACTGAAGCTTTCTTT.

In nucleotides, the CDR3 is TGCGCCAGCAGTGAGACGTCGAGCTACGAGCAGTACTTC. This codes for CASSETSSYEQYF. This chain links TRBV10-1 with TRBJ2-7; D is unclear. The CDR3 spans 13 residues. V was cut by 2 bases and J by 3 bases, with 8 bases left in between. The germline CDR1 and CDR2 sequences are WNHNN and SYGVQD (reference sequence).

A note on this clone: Other nucleotide sequences from this sample produce the same CDR3. This sequence joins TRBV5-1 and TRBJ1-4; 8 bases align to TRBD1. V was pared by 2 bases and J by 6 bases, with 3 bases of the junction left unmatched. The CDR3 is made up of 14 amino acids. Germline V CDR1 and CDR2: SGHRS, YFSETQ. This CDR3 reads CASSLTGGDEKLFF. The CDR3 coding sequence is TGCGCCAGCAGCTTAACAGGGGGGGATGAAAAACTGTTTTTT. Full variable domain (remainder filled in from reference TRBV5-1 and TRBJ1-4): KAGVTQTPRYLIKTRGQQVTLSCSPISGHRSVSWYQQTPGQGLQFLFEYFSETQRNKGNFPGRFSGRQFSNSRSEMNVSTLELGDSALYLCASSLTGGDEKLFFGSGTQLSVL.

The gene calls are TRBV29-1 and TRBJ1-4; perhaps TRBD1 as D (6 bases). Germline CDR1 and CDR2: SQVTM and ANQGSEA. This CDR3 has 17 amino acids. In DNA form, the CDR3 reads TGCAGAACCACCCAGGGGCAGAGGGTAAAGGATGATGAAAAACTGTTTTTT. This sequence encodes CRTTQGQRVKDDEKLFF.

The chain combines TRBV4-1 with TRBJ2-2, with D unclear. Germline assignment: CDR1 MGHRA and CDR2 YSYEKL. The CDR3 length is 16 residues. V dropped 0 bases and J dropped 6 bases, with 14 bases sitting between them. The CDR3 DNA is TGCGCCAGCAGCCAAGATCGAAACTTCCATTCCGGGGAGCTGTTTTTT. Protein product: CASSQDRNFHSGELFF.

For the CDR3, the DNA is TGTGCCAGCTACAGGGAGACTGAAGCTTTCTTT. It translates to CASYRETEAFF. This chain links TRBV6-5 with TRBJ1-1; D might be TRBD1 (6 bases). The CDR3 is 11 amino acids. Germline loops: CDR1 MNHEY, CDR2 SVGAGI. V was shortened by 8 bases and J by 5 bases, with 9 bases between the two germline ends.

This clone appeared a few times. CDR3 sequence: CASAGQGRQPQHF. In DNA, the CDR3 is TGCGCCAGCGCGGGACAGGGTAGGCAGCCCCAGCATTTT. The J gene is TRBJ1-5, the V gene TRBV10-2; the match to TRBD1 covers 9 bases. The CDR3 consists of 13 residues. J was trimmed by 7 bases and V by 8 bases; bases with no gene match: 6. Per the germline V gene, CDR1 is WSHSY and CDR2 is SAAADI.

The chain links TRBV19 to TRBJ1-1, with a possible D match to TRBD1 (5 bases). Germline V lookup: CDR1 LNHDA, CDR2 SQIVND (reference sequence). The CDR3 length is 12 residues. Trimming removed 6 bases from V and 8 bases from J, with 13 bases in between. The CDR3 DNA sequence: TGTGCCAGTAGCCTCCCTGGGGGGGAAGCTTTCTTT. The encoded protein is CASSLPGGEAFF.

This chain connects TRBV11-2 to TRBJ1-2; TRBD1 aligns across 7 bases. This CDR3 is built from 15 residues. Unmatched junction bases numbered 12, after V lost 6 bases and J lost 5 bases. CDR1 and CDR2 from the germline V gene are SGHAT and FQNNGV. CDR3 DNA sequence: TGTGCCAGCAGGCCTACAGGGGCGGCGGATTATGGCTACACCTTC. Its protein product is CASRPTGAADYGYTF.

This rearrangement joins TRBV28 to TRBJ1-5; no clear D gene. Germline loops: CDR1 MDHEN, CDR2 SYDVKM. The germline V and J ends were trimmed by 3 bases and 1 base, with 7 bases remaining between them. CDR3 length: 14 residues. CDR3 sequence: CASSLGRSNQPQHF. Written as DNA, the CDR3 is TGTGCCAGCAGTTTGGGGAGGAGCAATCAGCCCCAGCATTTT.

The V call is TRBV3-1 (or the pseudogene TRBV3-2), the J call TRBJ1-5; 8 bases agree with TRBD1. There are 16 residues in the CDR3. The germline gives CDR1 LGHDT, CDR2 YNNKEL (reference sequence). V shed 0 bases, J shed 7 bases, and the junction held 8 bases outside the gene matches. The CDR3 is CASSQEWYRGRQPQHF. CDR3 coding DNA: TGTGCCAGCAGCCAAGAATGGTACAGGGGGAGACAGCCCCAGCATTTT.

The chain uses TRBV3-1 (or the pseudogene TRBV3-2) and TRBJ2-7; TRBD2 aligns across 7 bases. CDR1 LGHDT and CDR2 YNNKEL come from the germline V gene (reference sequence). The CDR3 has 15 residues. Losses at the gene ends were 2 bases for V and 10 bases for J; bases not matched to a gene: 14. The CDR3 sequence: CASSQYTWGGSGQYF. The CDR3, as DNA: TGTGCCAGCAGCCAATATACATGGGGGGGGTCGGGTCAGTACTTC.

The chain has TRBV6-6 and TRBJ1-5, with D possibly being TRBD1 (5 bases). Germline CDR1 and CDR2: MNHNY and SVGAGI (reference sequence). The V gene lost 6 bases and the J gene lost 0 bases, with 12 bases spanning the gap. The CDR3 runs 15 residues. Here the CDR3 reads CASSLGGFSNQPQHF. The DNA for the CDR3 is TGTGCCAGCAGCCTCGGGGGTTTTAGCAATCAGCCCCAGCATTTT.

The table lists this clone with many counts. The chain combines TRBV3-1 (or the pseudogene TRBV3-2) with TRBJ1-4, with a possible D match to TRBD1 (6 bases). CDR1 LGHDT and CDR2 YNNKEL come from the germline V gene (reference sequence). The CDR3 consists of 14 residues. Trimming pared 4 bases from V and 4 bases from J, leaving 10 bases between. CDR3 loop: CASSLGQRNEKLFF. The CDR3 DNA reads TGTGCCAGCAGCCTTGGACAGCGTAATGAAAAACTGTTTTTT.